Reported below is one TCR beta chain. The antigen remains undetermined. Assay: immunoSEQ multiplex PCR; the TCRdb copy retains only in-frame clones and omits some. Of thousands of clones listed, roughly 87% are singletons. The sample comes from a study of immune evolution from preneoplasia to lung adenocarcinoma. General study points: Clonality was highest in normal lung, lower in later-stage lesions apparently. Top clone share appeared to fall from AAH through AIS, MIA, adenocarcinoma.

Patient tissue came from resections in Japan or China, 2014–2017. Histologic diagnosis was independently verified by two lung pathologists. V lost 3 bases and J lost 4, with 3 bases in between. CDR1 is WSHSY, CDR2 SAAADI, per germline. This CDR3 has 11 amino acids. The clonotype originates from a person in their sixties or seventies with lung adenocarcinoma. The V and J genes are TRBV10-2 and TRBJ1-1; D unresolved. Source material: FFPE adjacent normal lung tissue. CDR3 in DNA: TGCGCCAGCAGTGATTTCACTGAAGCTTTCTTT. Translation gives CASSDFTEAFF.